Reported below is one T cell receptor (beta chain). Its antigen is unidentified. These data originate in a study of shared clonotypes between healthy human individuals. General study points: Sequencing depth was expected to affect clonotype sharing among donors.

TCRdb's copy holds only in-frame clones and misses some; the assay was immunoSEQ multiplex PCR. The sample yields approximately 180,000 clones, 85% to 95% seen once. Those who donated, Caucasian adults without exception, all lived in Nashville, Tennessee. The sample consisted of naive CD4+ T cells sorted from blood. Stated subset: CD45RA+ positively selected. The receptor's source is a woman in her thirties in good health.

The CDR3 sequence: CSVDPTGGFLHPYGYTF. CDR3 bases: TGCAGCGTTGACCCGACAGGGGGGTTTCTCCACCCCTATGGCTACACCTTC. The chain joins TRBV29-1 to TRBJ1-2; 9 positions agree with TRBD1. The CDR3 consists of 17 residues. Trimming took 3 bases from V and 4 from J; bases not matched to a gene: 15. CDR1 is SQVTM and CDR2 is ANQGSEA in the germline V gene.